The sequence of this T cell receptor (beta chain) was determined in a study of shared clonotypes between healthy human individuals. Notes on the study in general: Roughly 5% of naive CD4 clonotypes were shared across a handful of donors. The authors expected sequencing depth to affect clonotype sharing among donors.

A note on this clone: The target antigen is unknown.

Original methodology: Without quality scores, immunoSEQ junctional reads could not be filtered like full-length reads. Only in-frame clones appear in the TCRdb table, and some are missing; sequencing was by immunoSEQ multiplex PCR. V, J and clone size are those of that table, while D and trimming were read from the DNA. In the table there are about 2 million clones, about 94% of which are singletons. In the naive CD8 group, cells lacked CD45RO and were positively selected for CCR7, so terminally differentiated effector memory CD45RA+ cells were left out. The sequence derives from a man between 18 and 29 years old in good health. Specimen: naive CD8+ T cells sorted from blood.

This chain's CDR3 is CASSKDGSGRSLCSYNEQFF. The DNA for the CDR3 is TGTGCCAGCAGCAAAGACGGTAGCGGGAGGTCCCTATGCTCCTACAATGAGCAGTTCTTC. This rearrangement joins TRBV21-1 to TRBJ2-1; the tabulated D call, TRBD2, remains unverified against the DNA. TRBV21-1 is an annotated pseudogene. The CDR3 loop spans 20 amino acids.